Below are 18 T cell receptor beta chains sequenced from a single sample in a study of T cell repertoires in cytomegalovirus infection. These receptors have no known antigen. TCRdb redid the calling of the reads with MiXCR, one entry per CDR3 protein. The table lists about 900,000 distinct CDR3 sequences, 30% to 40% of them singletons. The sample here was cultured CD8+ T cells from PBMCs, taken from culture after CMV antigen stimulation. The receptors derive from a human donor in good health (CMV status not recorded). Some clones in this sample may be carry-over from other donors' samples.

This chain uses TRBV4-1 with TRBJ1-2, with D hard to call. Germline V CDR1 and CDR2: MGHRA, YSYEKL. V gave up 1 base and J gave up 6 bases, with 21 bases separating them. The CDR3 extends over 17 amino acids. CDR3 amino acids: CASSQGHQDLSGDGYTF. CDR3 nucleotide sequence: TGCGCCAGCAGCCAAGGCCACCAGGACCTTTCTGGGGATGGCTACACCTTC.

CDR3 in amino acids: CASSTGLAGSSYNEQFF. CDR3 coding DNA: TGTGCCAGTAGTACGGGACTAGCGGGGAGCTCCTACAATGAGCAGTTCTTC. The chain uses TRBV19 and TRBJ2-1; 13 bases line up with TRBD2. V trimming: 4 bases; J trimming: 0 bases; junction bases outside the gene matches: 3. The CDR3 length is 17 residues. Germline V gene data show CDR1 as LNHDA and CDR2 as SQIVND (reference sequence). The whole variable domain, filled in from reference TRBV19 and TRBJ2-1, reads DGGITQSPKYLFRKEGQNVTLSCEQNLNHDAMYWYRQDPGQGLRLIYYSQIVNDFQKGDIAEGYSVSREKKESFPLTVTSAQKNPTAFYLCASSTGLAGSSYNEQFFGPGTRLTVL.

This rearrangement joins TRBV5-4 to TRBJ1-2; TRBD1 is a possible D gene (6 bases). The CDR3 totals 15 residues. Trimming took off 0 bases at V and 3 bases at J, with 12 bases between the two ends. Germline V gene sequence: CDR1 SGHNT, CDR2 YYREEE (reference sequence). CDR3 nucleotides: TGTGCCAGCAGCTTGGGGGACACCCGAGACTATGGCTACACCTTC. This gives the protein CASSLGDTRDYGYTF. The whole variable domain, filled in from reference TRBV5-4 and TRBJ1-2, reads ETGVTQSPTHLIKTRGQQVTLRCSSQSGHNTVSWYQQALGQGPQFIFQYYREEENGRGNFPPRFSGLQFPNYSSELNVNALELDDSALYLCASSLGDTRDYGYTFGSGTRLTVV.

The chain carries TRBV18 and TRBJ2-2; a weak D match, TRBD1 (5 bases). CDR1 and CDR2 (germline): KGHSH, LQKENI. V gave up 4 bases and J gave up 3 bases, with 12 bases separating them. This CDR3 comprises 15 residues. In DNA, the CDR3 is TGTGCCAGCTCACTTCGACAGAGATACACCGGGGAGCTGTTTTTT. The encoded protein is CASSLRQRYTGELFF.

This clonotype was counted only a few times. This chain connects TRBV7-9 to TRBJ2-1; D remains unclear. The CDR3 spans 15 residues. Germline-derived CDR1 and CDR2 are SEHNR and FQNEAQ (reference sequence). With 2 bases removed from V and 5 bases from J, the gap between germline ends came to 13 bases. Here the CDR3 reads CASSLRTQANNEQFF. CDR3 in DNA: TGTGCCAGCAGCTTACGGACCCAAGCAAACAATGAGCAGTTCTTC.

There are many counts of this clonotype. The chain couples TRBV7-2 to TRBJ2-7, with 8 bases identical to TRBD2. Looked up from germline, CDR1 is SGHTA and CDR2 is FQGNSA. V shed 7 bases and J 2 bases; nucleotides not matched to a gene: 7. The CDR3 length is 14 residues. The CDR3 protein is CASTDGGGPYEQYF. Here the CDR3 DNA reads TGTGCCAGCACCGACGGGGGGGGGCCCTACGAGCAGTACTTC.

The gene calls are TRBV20-1 and TRBJ2-7; possibly TRBD2 for D (6 bases). CDR3 length equals 16 residues. Trimming cost V 1 base and J 0 bases, with 16 bases left between them. The germline gives CDR1 DFQATT, CDR2 SNEGSKA (reference sequence). This CDR3 is CSARAPAGLSSYEQYF. In DNA, the CDR3 is TGCAGTGCTAGAGCCCCGGCGGGGCTGAGCTCCTACGAGCAGTACTTC.

V and J are TRBV7-6 and TRBJ2-1; D unclear. The CDR3 is 16 residues long. V was clipped by 5 bases and J by 8 bases, with 22 bases between them. In germline, CDR1 is SGHVS, CDR2 FNYEAQ. The CDR3 region is CASSPPFGNGLDEQFF. The CDR3 DNA is TGTGCCAGCAGCCCACCTTTTGGGAATGGTTTGGATGAGCAGTTCTTC. The whole variable domain, remainder taken from reference TRBV7-6 and TRBJ2-1, is GAGVSQSPRYKVTKRGQDVALRCDPISGHVSLYWYRQALGQGPEFLTYFNYEAQQDKSGLPNDRFSAERPEGSISTLTIQRTEQRDSAMYRCASSPPFGNGLDEQFFGPGTRLTVL.

The chain joins TRBV2 to TRBJ1-2; D ambiguous. This CDR3 is built from 13 residues. Germline CDR1 and CDR2: SNHLY and FYNNEI. Trimming cost V 9 bases and J 8 bases, with 19 bases left between them. DNA of the CDR3: TGTGCCAGTGACCGGGAGAGACCCTCCGGCTACACCTTC. Translation: CASDRERPSGYTF. The entire variable domain, with the rest obtained from reference TRBV2 and TRBJ1-2, is as follows: EPEVTQTPSHQVTQMGQEVILRCVPISNHLYFYWYRQILGQKVEFLVSFYNNEISEKSEIFDDQFSVERPDGSNFTLKIRSTKLEDSAMYFCASDRERPSGYTFGSGTRLTVV.

The rearrangement links TRBV10-3 to TRBJ2-7, with D perhaps matching TRBD1 (5 bases). The CDR3 loop spans 14 amino acids. The V and J ends lost 6 bases and 2 bases respectively, with 14 bases between them. The germline V gene has CDR1 ENHRY and CDR2 SYGVKD. The CDR3 DNA is TGTGCCATCAGGCCTGACAGAGGAACCTACGAGCAGTACTTC. Protein sequence: CAIRPDRGTYEQYF.

The gene calls are TRBV11-2 and TRBJ2-7; 13 bases are a match to TRBD2. There are 17 residues in the CDR3. Trimming took 2 bases from V and 0 from J; bases not matched to a gene: 4. Germline V CDR1 and CDR2: SGHAT, FQNNGV. CDR3 protein: CASSLWTSGRRSYEQYV. In DNA form, the CDR3 reads TGTGCCAGCAGCTTATGGACTAGCGGGAGACGCTCCTACGAGCAGTACGTC.

The rearrangement links TRBV6-5 to TRBJ2-3; 8 bases align to TRBD2. The CDR3 length is 15 residues. Germline loops: CDR1 MNHEY, CDR2 SVGAGI. Trimming at V came to 6 bases and at J to 4 bases, leaving 9 bases not matched to a gene. CDR3 amino acids: CASSHRPRGADTQYF. CDR3 DNA sequence: TGTGCCAGCAGCCACCGCCCGCGGGGGGCAGATACGCAGTATTTT.

The sample holds many counts of this clonotype. The junction differs from germline at one of its ends, possibly a read error. The chain couples TRBV7-3 to TRBJ2-2; 8 bases are a match to TRBD1. The germline CDR1 and CDR2 sequences are SGHTA and FQGTGA. The CDR3 has 15 residues. CDR3 coding DNA: TGCGCCAGCAGTGGAGGACAGGGTAACACCGGGGAGCTGTTTTTT. As protein: CASSGGQGNTGELFF.

J is TRBJ1-2 and V is TRBV12-3 or TRBV12-4; D gene uncertain. The CDR3 length is 16 residues. V shed 2 bases and J shed 2 bases, with 15 bases lying between them. The CDR3 DNA reads as TGTGCCAGCAGTTTATCCGGGCTATCGGGGAACTATGGCTACACCTTC. Its translation: CASSLSGLSGNYGYTF.

J is TRBJ1-5 and V is TRBV19, with a tentative D call TRBD1 (6 bases). The CDR3 spans 14 residues. Germline-derived CDR1 and CDR2 are LNHDA and SQIVND (reference sequence). Trimming removed 3 bases at V and 6 bases at J, with 12 bases between. The CDR3 DNA follows: TGTGCCAGTAGTATTCGGGGGCTTACTCAGCCCCAGCATTTT. Translation gives CASSIRGLTQPQHF. The variable domain in full, with the rest retrieved from reference TRBV19 and TRBJ1-5, is DGGITQSPKYLFRKEGQNVTLSCEQNLNHDAMYWYRQDPGQGLRLIYYSQIVNDFQKGDIAEGYSVSREKKESFPLTVTSAQKNPTAFYLCASSIRGLTQPQHFGDGTRLSIL.

The genes are TRBV7-9 and TRBJ2-1; unclear D gene. From germline, CDR1 is SEHNR and CDR2 FQNEAQ (reference sequence). The CDR3 has 14 amino acids. Trimming took off 6 bases at V and 3 bases at J, with 12 bases between the two ends. CDR3 sequence (DNA): TGTGCCAGCAGTCTCCTGAGATACTACAATGAGCAGTTCTTC. Encoded protein: CASSLLRYYNEQFF.

The chain has TRBV7-9 and TRBJ2-1; 7 positions match TRBD1. Losses at the gene ends were 6 bases for V and 4 bases for J; bases not matched to a gene: 6. The CDR3 covers 14 residues. Per germline, CDR1 SEHNR and CDR2 FQNEAQ (reference sequence). The DNA for the CDR3 is TGTGCCAGCAGGGGGGACAGAAGATACAATGAGCAGTTCTTC. Translating gives CASRGDRRYNEQFF.

A few counts support this clonotype. The V and J genes are TRBV12-5 and TRBJ1-2, with D possibly TRBD1 on 5 matching bases. The ends were cut back, 4 bases at V and 6 bases at J, with 15 bases in the middle. The CDR3 length is 14 residues. Germline V gives CDR1 LGHNT, CDR2 FRNRAP. Here the CDR3 DNA reads TGTGCTAGTGGTTCCAAGGGGCCTAAGGATGGCTACACCTTC. Residues: CASGSKGPKDGYTF.